This T cell receptor beta chain was recorded in a study of T cell responses to AZD1222 COVID-19 vaccine. The study, taken as a whole, reports: The repertoires were collected only after the peak T cell response. Spike-specific TCR breadth and depth both grew after two AZD1222 doses. Donors in the cohort were predominantly white British and more often female, and clonal diversity was possibly underestimated.

Sequencing used immunoSEQ multiplex PCR; TCRdb keeps in-frame clones, though not all of them. The sample lists around 110,000 clones, roughly 93% occurring once. With respect to this clone: What it binds is not known.

This TCR derives from an adult who received the AZD1222 COVID-19 vaccine. The source material was peripheral blood, sampled 28 days after the second AZD1222 dose.

The DNA for the CDR3 is TGTGCCAGCAGCGTACGGGACAGGTATTCACCCCTCCACTTT. Protein: CASSVRDRYSPLHF. The gene calls are TRBV9 and TRBJ1-6, with 8 bases identical to TRBD1. CDR1 and CDR2 from the germline V gene are SGDLS and YYNGEE. V shed 1 base and J 8 bases; nucleotides not matched to a gene: 2. This CDR3 is 14 amino acids long.